Sequencing of this T cell receptor beta chain was carried out in a study of T cell responses to AZD1222 COVID-19 vaccine (TCRdb year 2021). Background for the entire study: TCR sequencing was performed for roughly 250 trial participants, of whom 200 to 210 were given two doses of AZD1222 and around 25 were given two doses of MenACWY control vaccine. Trial participants were enrolled by age into 18-55, 56-69 and 70-plus year subgroups, with 148, 28 and 57 TCR-sequenced participants respectively. Overall study outcomes, separate from this receptor: Reportedly, close to half of the unique spike-specific TCRs recognized epitopes lying outside the regions that are mutated in the B.1.351 and B.1.1.7 variants. Conclusions about previously exposed vaccinees were limited because only a handful of AZD1222 recipients were SARS-CoV-2 seropositive at baseline. The 56-69-year group was small, and its depth increase did not reach significance, likely because of low power. The vaccine-associated CD4 TCRs covered the entire spike protein, and the dominant responses fell in regions 160-218 and 743-854. After two AZD1222 doses, both the breadth and the depth of spike-specific TCRs were significantly higher than at day 0 and than in MenACWY recipients. Because no day 14 peak-response samples were available, the repertoires could be characterized only after the peak T cell response. Most participants were white British and females outnumbered males, and the authors suggested that clonal diversity may have been underestimated.

According to the study, the label for this sample's time point signals: about 28 days (+/-7) after the second vaccine dose. AZD1222 recipients given second doses at about 4 weeks or at about 12 weeks were pooled, since spike-specific TCR depth and breadth were not found to differ between the two schedules. Samples from vaccinated people were obtained from the UK trials COV001 and COV002, which included a single-blind randomized controlled phase 2/3 trial of AZD1222 (ChAdOx1 nCoV-19) in healthy adults. Trial participant PBMC samples were collected at day 0 and day 28 after the second dose for TCRbeta chain sequencing. This clone came up a few times. Its antigen target is currently unknown. Base qualities are not recorded, but no much larger clone differs from it by a single base. Deletion took 3 bases off V and 6 bases off J, with a span of 9 bases between the germline ends. Its CDR3 holds 13 amino acids, cysteine through phenylalanine. The kept DNA is CDR3 alone, 39 bases in frame from the first base. The germline V gene (reference sequence) provides CDR1 MNHEY and CDR2 SMNVEV.

The CDR3 regions of human TCRbeta chains were analyzed by immunosequencing. The original pipeline was this. Repertoire TCRs were matched against a reference library of SARS-CoV-2-specific TCRs generated with the MIRA antigen-specificity platform. Breadth was defined as the fraction of unique TCRs that were SARS-CoV-2-associated, and depth was defined as the fraction of total T cells that were SARS-CoV-2-associated. Each spike-specific TCR was assigned to its reactive spike region and to a CD4 or CD8 class using the MIRA data. Log10-transformed breadth and depth values were compared by one-way ANOVA with Sidak's multiple comparisons tests. TCRdb provides this immuneACCESS table in a form limited to in-frame rearrangements. Some clones are lacking; in checked studies, under half of them reflect an unresolved V gene, and why the rest are absent is not known. Clone size and the V and J calls come from that table; the DNA yielded D and trimming. The table for this sample lists 150,000 to 200,000 clones; approximately 93% of them were counted only once. Less than 1.5% of the sample is held by the ten biggest clonotypes.

The sequence is built from TRBV27 and TRBJ1-5; the D segment could be TRBD1, given 5 matching bases. The TCR was taken from an adult who received the AZD1222 COVID-19 vaccine. The material was peripheral blood, obtained 28 days after the second AZD1222 dose. The CDR3 region reads CASSLGLVQPQHF. The DNA sequence is TGTGCCAGCAGTTTGGGGCTGGTTCAGCCCCAGCATTTT.